These T cell receptor beta chains were read from a single sample in a study of human thymus T cells. Some clones are missing from TCRdb's copy, which holds only in-frame ones; the method was immunoSEQ multiplex PCR. The sample has 120,000 or so clones; around 94% are singletons. Sequenced sample: thymus tissue. These receptors were taken from a boy under two years old with a congenital heart defect but otherwise immunologically healthy. CDR3s include the opening cysteine and the closing phenylalanine or tryptophan. Each record gives: clone size, D gene, V gene, CDR3 length, J gene, CDR3 DNA, CDR3 protein. A D gene is named only where the DNA matches it firmly. Part of the rows lack a size; the others show once, few, many or a class for expanded clones.

-	TRBD2	TRBV30	16	TRBJ2-1	TGTGCCTGGAGTGTCTTGCGGGGGGGCCTGGGGGATGAGCAGTTCTTC	CAWSVLRGGLGDEQFF
-	TRBD1	TRBV30	18	TRBJ2-7	TGTGCCTGGAGTTTTTCCGGGACAGGTTCTGTTATGGGGTACGAGCAGTACTTC	CAWSFSGTGSVMGYEQYF
-	-	TRBV28	13	TRBJ1-2	TGTGCCAGCAGGGAAGGGAGCGGCTATGGCTACACCTTC	CASREGSGYGYTF
-	TRBD1	TRBV28	14	TRBJ1-1	TGTGCCAGCAGTGACAAACAGGGGGTCACTGAAGCTTTCTTT	CASSDKQGVTEAFF
-	-	TRBV9	15	TRBJ1-5	TGTGCCAGCAGCGATGGACCCGACGGCAATCAGCCCCAGCATTTT	CASSDGPDGNQPQHF
-	-	TRBV4-1	15	TRBJ1-1	TGCGCCAGCAGCCAAGCTCCCAACAGGGAGGATGAAGCTTTCTTT	CASSQAPNREDEAFF
-	-	TRBV27	13	TRBJ1-1	TGTGCCAGCAGTCGGGGGGGGGTGATGGAGGCTTTCTTT	CASSRGGVMEAFF
-	-	TRBV18	15	TRBJ1-3	TGTGCCAGCTCACCAACACAGCCCTCTGGAAACACCATATATTTT	CASSPTQPSGNTIYF
-	-	TRBV10-3	14	TRBJ2-7	TGTGCCATCAGTGAGCCAGGTGGCTCCTACGAGCAGTACTTC	CAISEPGGSYEQYF
-	-	TRBV5-1	15	TRBJ1-2	TGCGCCAGCAGCTTGGGGCAGGGTAATCCCTATGGCTACACCTTC	CASSLGQGNPYGYTF
-	-	TRBV21-1	13	TRBJ1-1	TGTGCCAGCAGCAACGTCGAGAACACTGAAGCTTTCTTT	CASSNVENTEAFF
once	TRBD1	TRBV6-5	12	TRBJ1-2	TGTGCCAGCAGAAGACAGGGCAATGGCTACACCTTC	CASRRQGNGYTF
-	-	TRBV30	14	TRBJ2-3	TGTGCCTGGAAAGAGTCAGGGAGCGCAGATACGCAGTATTTT	CAWKESGSADTQYF
-	-	TRBV28	16	TRBJ1-2	TGTGCCAGCAGTTTAGCTGGGGGACCTACTAACTATGGCTACACCTTC	CASSLAGGPTNYGYTF
-	TRBD2	TRBV5-6	15	TRBJ2-7	TGTGCCAGCAGCACCACTAGCGGGGGGGCCTACGAGCAGTACTTC	CASSTTSGGAYEQYF
-	TRBD1	TRBV29-1	15	TRBJ1-1	TGCAGCGTTGTAGAGGGACAGGGGGTTTCTGCCGAAGCTTTCTTT	CSVVEGQGVSAEAFF
-	-	TRBV11-3	15	TRBJ2-1	TGTGCCAGCAGCCCCAACTCGGGGGAGCGGGCCGAGCAGTTCTTC	CASSPNSGERAEQFF
-	-	TRBV4-1	17	TRBJ1-4	TGCGCCAGCAGCCAAGATCATGCGGAAGCAACTAATGAAAAACTGTTTTTT	CASSQDHAEATNEKLFF
-	TRBD1	TRBV4-1	20	TRBJ1-6	TGCGCCAGCAGCCTCGTTAGGGACAGGGGGCGAGGCTCCTATAATTCACCCCTCCACTTT	CASSLVRDRGRGSYNSPLHF
-	TRBD1	TRBV5-1	14	TRBJ1-1	TGCGCCAGCAGCCACAGGGGAGGAAACACTGAAGCTTTCTTT	CASSHRGGNTEAFF
-	-	TRBV6-6	14	TRBJ2-7	TGTGCCAGCAGTCTAACTCGGTCCCGGGACGAGCAGTACTTC	CASSLTRSRDEQYF
-	-	TRBV5-1	16	TRBJ2-2	TGCGCCAGCAGCCCACCCTGGGGGGCGAACACCGGGGAGCTGTTTTTT	CASSPPWGANTGELFF
-	TRBD2	TRBV10-3	19	TRBJ2-2	TGTGCCATCAATGGCAACAGGGTTGCGGGGGGCGCGAACACCGGGGAGCTGTTTTTT	CAINGNRVAGGANTGELFF
once	TRBD1	TRBV28	17	TRBJ1-6	TGTGCCAGCAGTAAAACCGACAGGGACCCAAATAATTCACCCCTCCACTTT	CASSKTDRDPNNSPLHF
-	-	TRBV25-1	17	TRBJ1-1	TGTGCAAATCTAATAAAAGGGGTAGTAAGTTCTGGCACTGAAGCTTTCTTT	CANLIKGVVSSGTEAFF
once	-	TRBV9	13	TRBJ2-3	TGTGCCAGCAGAGGACTGAGCACAGATACGCAGTATTTT	CASRGLSTDTQYF
-	-	TRBV15	15	TRBJ1-1	TGTGCCACCAGCAGAGAGGAAAGGGGATTTCCACAAGCTTTCTTT	CATSREERGFPQAFF
-	-	TRBV5-1	23	TRBJ2-1	TGCGCCAGCAGCTTGCAGGGAGGATGGACAGGCCAAGCGTTGGTAGCGGCCTACAATGAGCAGTTCTTC	CASSLQGGWTGQALVAAYNEQFF
-	-	TRBV6-5	13	TRBJ2-7	TGTGCCAGCAGTTACGGGGGGATCAACGAGCAGTACTTC	CASSYGGINEQYF
-	-	TRBV11-3	16	TRBJ2-3	TGTGCCAGCAGCTTAGCGGGGGCCTCCTACCCAGATACGCAGTATTTT	CASSLAGASYPDTQYF
-	-	TRBV28	16	TRBJ1-1	TGTGCCAGCAGTTGCTACTGGGTTGGGTCGACCACTGAAGCTTTCTTT	CASSCYWVGSTTEAFF
-	-	TRBV9	13	TRBJ2-5	TGTGCCAGCAGCGTAGGGCTGGAAGAGACCCAGTACTTC	CASSVGLEETQYF
-	-	TRBV14	15	TRBJ2-7	TGTGCCAGCAGCCATTATGGACTGGATCACTACGAGCAGTACTTC	CASSHYGLDHYEQYF
-	-	TRBV6-5	15	TRBJ2-2	TGTGCCAGCAGTTACATCTTAGGGGCGGGCGGGGAGCTGTTTTTT	CASSYILGAGGELFF
-	-	TRBV9	15	TRBJ2-1	TGTGCCAGCACCATAGACCCTATACATAGGAATGAGCAGTTCTTC	CASTIDPIHRNEQFF
once	-	TRBV12-5	18	TRBJ1-2	TGTGCTAGTGGTTTGGTCACCTACTCTGGACAGACTCCCTATGGCTACACCTTC	CASGLVTYSGQTPYGYTF
once	TRBD2	TRBV28	16	TRBJ2-1	TGTGCCAGCACCCCATGTGGGGGGGGGTCCTACAATGAGCAGTTCTTC	CASTPCGGGSYNEQFF
-	TRBD1	TRBV7-9	17	TRBJ1-1	TGTGCCAGCAGCCCATGGACAGGGGGCGCCTTCGGCACTGAAGCTTTCTTT	CASSPWTGGAFGTEAFF
-	TRBD2	TRBV7-2	15	TRBJ2-5	TGTGCCAGCAGCTCTGACCGGACTAGCTCTGAGACCCAGTACTTC	CASSSDRTSSETQYF
-	TRBD1	TRBV28	17	TRBJ1-2	TGTGCCAGCAGTTGGCCCCGACAGGGTACGACGGACTATGGCTACACCTTC	CASSWPRQGTTDYGYTF
-	TRBD2	TRBV6-5	16	TRBJ2-5	TGTGCCAGCAGTTACCATGGAGCGGGGGCCTCGGAGACCCAGTACTTC	CASSYHGAGASETQYF
-	-	TRBV12-5	17	TRBJ1-4	TGTGCTAGTGGTTTGGTTACCCTAGGTGCGGGTAATGAAAAACTGTTTTTT	CASGLVTLGAGNEKLFF
-	TRBD1	TRBV4-3	18	TRBJ2-1	TGCGCCAGCAGCCAAGATAAAGGGGGCCTTTATTCCTACAATGAGCAGTTCTTC	CASSQDKGGLYSYNEQFF
-	-	TRBV11-2	15	TRBJ2-2	TGTGCCAGCAGCTTGGGGGGATTGAACACCGGGGAGCTGTTTTTT	CASSLGGLNTGELFF
-	TRBD1	TRBV25-1	17	TRBJ1-6	TGTGCCAGCAGTGAAGTCTCATCCGGACAGGGGAATTCACCCCTCCACTTT	CASSEVSSGQGNSPLHF
-	-	TRBV27	16	TRBJ2-5	TGTGCCAGCAGTACCTCTTCCCTAGCGTTCGAAGAGACCCAGTACTTC	CASSTSSLAFEETQYF
-	-	TRBV25-1	14	TRBJ1-1	TGTGCCAGCGAGGGGGGGCTGTGGAACACTGAAGCTTTCTTT	CASEGGLWNTEAFF
-	-	TRBV5-6	15	TRBJ2-3	TGTGCCAGCAGCACTCGACACAACCGCACAGATACGCAGTATTTT	CASSTRHNRTDTQYF
-	-	TRBV30	11	TRBJ1-1	TGTGCCTGCGAGGGATATACTGAAGCTTTCTTT	CACEGYTEAFF
-	-	TRBV5-6	12	TRBJ2-7	TGTGCCAGCAGCTTAGGTCTTTACGAGCAGTACTTC	CASSLGLYEQYF
-	-	TRBV5-4	15	TRBJ2-7	TGTGCCAGCAGCCCCGGAGGGCCCCGGGCCTACGAGCAGTACTTC	CASSPGGPRAYEQYF
-	TRBD1	TRBV7-2	13	TRBJ2-7	TGTGCCAGCAGCTGGGCAGGGGGCTACGAGCAGTACTTC	CASSWAGGYEQYF
-	TRBD2	TRBV5-6	16	TRBJ2-1	TGTGCCAGCAGCTCGGGGAGAGCGGGGGTTCCGAATGAGCAGTTCTTC	CASSSGRAGVPNEQFF
-	TRBD1	TRBV11-3	15	TRBJ2-5	TGTGCCAGCAGCTTAGCCGGACAGGGGGGTGAGACCCAGTACTTC	CASSLAGQGGETQYF
once	-	TRBV9	16	TRBJ2-2	TGTGCCAGCAGCGTAGAGGACAGTAGGAACACCGGGGAGCTGTTTTTT	CASSVEDSRNTGELFF
-	-	TRBV7-2	14	TRBJ2-1	TGTGCCAGCAGCTTAGTAGGAGAATACAATGAGCAGTTCTTC	CASSLVGEYNEQFF
-	-	TRBV27	14	TRBJ2-4	TGTGCCAGCAGCCGGGGAGATGCGGAAAACATTCAGTACTTC	CASSRGDAENIQYF
-	-	TRBV19	16	TRBJ2-6	TGTGCCAGTAGATTCCGGGGCCGACCTGGGGCCAACGTCCTGACTTTC	CASRFRGRPGANVLTF
-	-	TRBV7-2	15	TRBJ1-2	TGTGCCAGCAGCGTCCGGGACAAACGAAATTATGGCTACACCTTC	CASSVRDKRNYGYTF